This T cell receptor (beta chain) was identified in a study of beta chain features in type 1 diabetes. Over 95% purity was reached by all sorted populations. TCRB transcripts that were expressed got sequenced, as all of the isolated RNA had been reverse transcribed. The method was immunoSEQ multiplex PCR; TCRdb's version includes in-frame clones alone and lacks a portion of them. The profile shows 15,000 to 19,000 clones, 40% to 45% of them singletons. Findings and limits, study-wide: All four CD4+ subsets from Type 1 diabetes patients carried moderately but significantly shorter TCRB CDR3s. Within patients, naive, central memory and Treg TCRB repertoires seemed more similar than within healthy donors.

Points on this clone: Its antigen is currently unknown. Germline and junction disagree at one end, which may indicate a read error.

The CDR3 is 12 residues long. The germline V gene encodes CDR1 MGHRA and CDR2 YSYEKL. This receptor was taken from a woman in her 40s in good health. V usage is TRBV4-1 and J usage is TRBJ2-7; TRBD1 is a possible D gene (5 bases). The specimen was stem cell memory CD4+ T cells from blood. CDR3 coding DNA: TGTAAAAAGGAAGACAGCCGATCCGAGCAGTACTTC. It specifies CKKEDSRSEQYF.